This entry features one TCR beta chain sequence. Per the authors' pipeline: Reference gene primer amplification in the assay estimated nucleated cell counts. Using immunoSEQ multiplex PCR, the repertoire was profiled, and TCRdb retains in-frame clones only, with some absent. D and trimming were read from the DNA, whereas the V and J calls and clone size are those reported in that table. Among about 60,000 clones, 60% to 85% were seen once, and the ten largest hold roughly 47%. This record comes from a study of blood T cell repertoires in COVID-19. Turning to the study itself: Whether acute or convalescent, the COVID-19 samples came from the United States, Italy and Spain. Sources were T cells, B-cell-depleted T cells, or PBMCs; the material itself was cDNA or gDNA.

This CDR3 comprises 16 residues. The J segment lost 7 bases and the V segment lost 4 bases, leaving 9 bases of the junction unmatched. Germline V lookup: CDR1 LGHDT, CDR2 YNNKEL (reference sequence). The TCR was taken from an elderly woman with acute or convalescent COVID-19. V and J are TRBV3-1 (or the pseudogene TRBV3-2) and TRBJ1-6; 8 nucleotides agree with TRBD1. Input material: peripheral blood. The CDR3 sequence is CASSPYRTGRNSPLHF. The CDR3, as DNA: TGTGCCAGCAGCCCCTATCGGACAGGGAGAAATTCACCCCTCCACTTT.